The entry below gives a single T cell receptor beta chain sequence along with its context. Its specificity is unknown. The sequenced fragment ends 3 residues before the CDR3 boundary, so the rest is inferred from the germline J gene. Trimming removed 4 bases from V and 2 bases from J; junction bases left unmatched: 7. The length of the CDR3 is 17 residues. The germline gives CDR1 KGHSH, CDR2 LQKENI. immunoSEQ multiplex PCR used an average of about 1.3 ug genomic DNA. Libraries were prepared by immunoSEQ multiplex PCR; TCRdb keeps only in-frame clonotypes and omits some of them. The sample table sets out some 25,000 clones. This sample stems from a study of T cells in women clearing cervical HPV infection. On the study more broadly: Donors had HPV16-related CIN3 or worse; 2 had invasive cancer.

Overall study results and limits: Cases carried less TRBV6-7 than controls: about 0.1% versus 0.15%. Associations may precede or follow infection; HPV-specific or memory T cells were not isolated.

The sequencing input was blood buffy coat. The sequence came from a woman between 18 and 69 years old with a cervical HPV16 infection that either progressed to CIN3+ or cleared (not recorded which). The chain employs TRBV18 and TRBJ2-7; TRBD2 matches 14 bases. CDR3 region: CASSQGTSGSGTYEQYF. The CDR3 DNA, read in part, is TGTGCCAGCTCACAGGGGACTAGCGGGAGTGGGACCTACGAG.